This is a list of T cell receptor beta chains from one sample in a study of T cells in Graves' hyperthyroidism and ophthalmopathy. MiXCR was run by TCRdb on the multiplex PCR reads, yielding one entry per CDR3 protein. The data show 300,000 to 350,000 distinct CDR3 sequences, roughly a fifth seen once. Sequencing was performed on blood. All receptors come from a woman aged 50 to 65 with Graves' hyperthyroidism. Each CDR3 is given without its conserved first and last residue. Fields, in order: V gene, clone size, CDR3 protein. Part of the rows lack a size; the others show once, few, many or a class for expanded clones.

V gene: TRBV30; clone size: -; CDR3 protein: AWSVQDTQY
V gene: TRBV5-6; clone size: -; CDR3 protein: ASSLDRGGSSYEQY
V gene: TRBV27; clone size: many; CDR3 protein: ASSSGLGGIQY
V gene: TRBV24-1; clone size: many; CDR3 protein: ATSPGGSPDTQY
V gene: TRBV12-3/TRBV12-4; clone size: many; CDR3 protein: ASTLGLAVTDTQY
V gene: TRBV7-8; clone size: many; CDR3 protein: ASSLGGTKNIQY
V gene: TRBV30; clone size: -; CDR3 protein: AWSSRGGKAF
V gene: TRBV14; clone size: many; CDR3 protein: ASSRHTEAF
V gene: TRBV7-3; clone size: many; CDR3 protein: ASSQGPGTETQY
V gene: TRBV18; clone size: -; CDR3 protein: ASSAHIYEQY
V gene: TRBV2; clone size: many; CDR3 protein: ASRRTGSGANVLT
V gene: TRBV11-2; clone size: -; CDR3 protein: ASSLATGREAF
V gene: TRBV28; clone size: many; CDR3 protein: ASSVNREPSGGYKTDTQY
V gene: TRBV7-2; clone size: -; CDR3 protein: ASSGDIKNTEAF
V gene: TRBV6-1; clone size: -; CDR3 protein: AAGYTESYEQY
V gene: TRBV30; clone size: many; CDR3 protein: AWRRNTEAF